The clone carrying this TCR beta chain occurred once. Trimming removed 4 bases from V and 5 bases from J; junction bases left unmatched: 7. Looked up from germline, CDR1 is SGHRS and CDR2 is YFSETQ. The CDR3 spans 15 residues. These data come from a study of technical replicates of blood from four donors. Method: immunoSEQ multiplex PCR; TCRdb's copy keeps in-frame clones and lacks some. The sample has around 80,000 clones, around 94% seen once. This sequence joins TRBV5-1 and TRBJ1-2; 11 bases are shared with TRBD1. The source is a human donor in good health. The sample taken for sequencing was T cells isolated from PBMCs. CDR3 nucleotides: TGCGCCAGCAGCCCGCGGACAGGGGGCGAATATGGCTACACCTTC. Its protein product is CASSPRTGGEYGYTF. The variable domain in full, with the rest retrieved from reference TRBV5-1 and TRBJ1-2, is KAGVTQTPRYLIKTRGQQVTLSCSPISGHRSVSWYQQTPGQGLQFLFEYFSETQRNKGNFPGRFSGRQFSNSRSEMNVSTLELGDSALYLCASSPRTGGEYGYTFGSGTRLTVV.